This TCR beta chain was sequenced during a study of cytomegalovirus exposure and HLA in healthy donors. Notes on the study in general: Most TCR sequences showed up rarely, but some public TCRs showed up in many donors. Through in vitro validation, a few CMV-associated chains were shown to be specific for CMV antigens.

Turning to this clone: What it binds is unknown.

Generated by immunoSEQ multiplex PCR, the TCRdb table keeps only in-frame clones and is missing some. The table includes about 73,000 clones, roughly 95% detected once. Among the 110 or so subjects of the validation cohort, separate from the approximately 660-subject first cohort, were the donors. The CDR3 spans 13 residues. Germline V lookup: CDR1 MDHEN, CDR2 SYDVKM. The V end was cut by 6 bases, the J end by 4 bases, with 12 bases between. Sequencing was performed on PBMCs. The chain carries TRBV28 and TRBJ1-1, with D possibly TRBD1 on 5 matching bases. The source is a man younger than 35 in good health and CMV-seronegative. Here the CDR3 reads CASSWGQGTEAFF. For the CDR3, the DNA is TGTGCCAGCAGCTGGGGCCAAGGCACTGAAGCTTTCTTT.